The present TCR beta chain was sequenced within a study of T cells in Graves' hyperthyroidism and ophthalmopathy. Researchers amplified the TCR beta CDR3 regions from RNA transcripts. TCR CDR3 underwent first-round RT-PCR with the HTBI primer set. One entry per CDR3 protein, called by TCRdb with MiXCR from the multiplex PCR reads. Found here are 390,000 or so distinct CDR3 sequences, over 12% of them singletons; the top ten hold about 13%. The germline CDR1 and CDR2 sequences are GTSNPN and SVGIG (reference sequence). V lost 3 bases, J lost 2 bases, and 13 bases lay in between. The CDR3 sequence is 14 residues long. This clonotype was counted many times.

The chain uses TRBV30 and TRBJ2-5; D may be TRBD2 (6 bases). The sequence derives from a man younger than 35 with Graves' ophthalmopathy. Sequencing was performed on blood. CDR3 nucleotide sequence: TGTGCCTGGAGATTCGGGGGAGCGCAAGAGACCCAGTACTTC. Translating gives CAWRFGGAQETQYF.